This is a list of T cell receptor beta chains from one sample in a study of T-cell reconstitution after alpha-beta-depleted transplantation in children. TCRdb re-called the PCR reads with MiXCR, one entry per CDR3 protein. The sample lists 780,000 or so distinct CDR3 sequences, less than 20% occurring once. This specimen consisted of PBMCs, mostly from graft donor cells, obtained 360 days after TCRalphabeta/CD19-depleted stem cell transplant. All receptors come from a male patient younger than 18 who had a stem cell transplant for acute lymphoblastic leukemia, so the T cells may come from the graft donor. CDR3s include the opening cysteine and the closing phenylalanine or tryptophan. The order of the fields is clone size, J gene, V gene, D gene, CDR3 protein, CDR3 DNA. The D gene is left open where the match is weak. Some rows have no size entry. The others give once, few or many, or a class for an expanded clone.

size: many; J: TRBJ1-2; V: TRBV20-1; D: NA; CDR3: CSLRTVSYGYTF; DNA: TGCAGTCTCCGGACAGTCTCCTATGGCTACACCTTC
size: NA; J: TRBJ2-1; V: TRBV14; D: NA; CDR3: CASSQGWGAYNEQFF; DNA: TGTGCCAGCAGCCAAGGGTGGGGGGCCTACAATGAGCAGTTCTTC
size: few; J: TRBJ2-7; V: TRBV25-1; D: NA; CDR3: CASSGPGHWRYEQYF; DNA: TGTGCCAGCAGTGGCCCCGGACACTGGCGCTACGAGCAGTACTTC
size: NA; J: TRBJ2-5; V: TRBV7-2; D: TRBD2; CDR3: CASSMRASGSETQYF; DNA: TGTGCCAGCAGCATGAGGGCTAGCGGGAGCGAGACCCAGTACTTC
size: few; J: TRBJ1-5; V: TRBV20-1; D: NA; CDR3: CSARFRDGNQPQHF; DNA: TGCAGTGCTAGATTCAGAGACGGCAATCAGCCCCAGCATTTT
size: many; J: TRBJ2-7; V: TRBV12-3/TRBV12-4; D: NA; CDR3: CASSFSDSYEQYF; DNA: TGTGCCAGCAGTTTTAGCGACTCCTACGAGCAGTACTTC
size: few; J: TRBJ2-1; V: TRBV20-1; D: TRBD2; CDR3: CSARHGLALYNEQFF; DNA: TGCAGTGCGCGACACGGACTAGCGCTCTACAATGAGCAGTTCTTC
size: many; J: TRBJ2-7; V: TRBV5-1; D: NA; CDR3: CASSLTGFSYEQYF; DNA: TGCGCCAGCAGCTTAACAGGGTTCTCCTACGAGCAGTACTTC
size: NA; J: TRBJ2-5; V: TRBV18; D: NA; CDR3: CASSPPATRASRQETQYF; DNA: TGTGCCAGCTCACCTCCGGCGACAAGGGCCTCCCGACAAGAGACCCAGTACTTC
size: few; J: TRBJ2-7; V: TRBV7-9; D: TRBD2; CDR3: CASSTGLAAWEQYF; DNA: TGTGCCAGCAGCACAGGACTAGCCGCCTGGGAGCAGTACTTC
size: NA; J: TRBJ2-7; V: TRBV29-1; D: NA; CDR3: CSVWGSSYEQYF; DNA: TGCAGCGTTTGGGGCAGCTCCTACGAGCAGTACTTC
size: few; J: TRBJ2-2; V: TRBV7-7; D: NA; CDR3: CASSLAIGVGELFF; DNA: TGTGCCAGCAGCTTAGCGATAGGAGTCGGGGAGCTGTTTTTT
size: few; J: TRBJ2-7; V: TRBV4-1; D: NA; CDR3: CASSQDRGAGLLYF; DNA: TGCGCCAGCAGCCAAGACAGGGGGGCTGGTCTGCTGTACTTC
size: NA; J: TRBJ1-3; V: TRBV12-3/TRBV12-4; D: NA; CDR3: CASSLTFTGNTIYF; DNA: TGTGCCAGCAGTCTGACATTTACTGGAAACACCATATATTTT
size: NA; J: TRBJ2-5; V: TRBV18; D: NA; CDR3: CASSPPAGFQETQYF; DNA: TGTGCCAGCTCACCACCGGCAGGGTTCCAAGAGACCCAGTACTTC